Each of the 3 T cell receptor beta chains below was sequenced from the same sample in a study of blood T cell repertoires in COVID-19. Clones were sequenced by immunoSEQ multiplex PCR, and TCRdb holds only the in-frame ones, with some missing. The repertoire holds approximately 300,000 clones, with 85% to 90% as singletons. Input material: PBMCs or T cells enriched from blood (not recorded which). All receptors derive from a woman under 30 who had recovered from COVID-19.

The chain has TRBV10-3 and TRBJ2-1; TRBD2 matches 13 bases. CDR3 size: 16 residues. V dropped 8 bases and J dropped 1; count of bases not matched to a gene: 5. Germline loops: CDR1 ENHRY, CDR2 SYGVKD. CDR3 DNA sequence: TGTGCCATCGGACTAGCGGGGGCCCGATCCTACAATGAGCAGTTCTTC. Translating it yields CAIGLAGARSYNEQFF.

This chain links TRBV12-5 with TRBJ1-3; 8 nucleotides line up with TRBD1. CDR3 length: 15 residues. CDR1 is LGHNT, CDR2 FRNRAP, per germline. The trim removed 4 bases at V and 1 base at J, leaving 3 bases unmatched. The CDR3 nucleotides read TGTGCTAGTGGTTCGAGACAGGGGTCTGGAAACACCATATATTTT. Translating gives CASGSRQGSGNTIYF.

The J gene is TRBJ1-1, the V gene TRBV18, with 8 nucleotides matching TRBD1. Germline trimming cut 6 bases from V and 5 bases from J; bases unmatched to any gene: 8. Germline-derived CDR1 and CDR2 are KGHSH and LQKENI. CDR3 length: 14 amino acids. Here the CDR3 reads CASSHSTGDTEAFF. In nucleotides, the CDR3 is TGTGCCAGCTCTCATTCGACAGGGGATACTGAAGCTTTCTTT.